The rows below give T cell receptor beta chains drawn from one sample of a study of glioma-infiltrating T cells after dendritic cell vaccination. The protocol was immunoSEQ multiplex PCR, while the TCRdb copy is restricted to in-frame clones and leaves out a portion. Here the sample spans roughly 100,000 clones, around four fifths being singletons. Specimen: blood, collected after dendritic cell vaccination. Receptor source: a human donor with glioblastoma. The CDR3 runs from the conserved cysteine through the conserved F or W. The order of the fields is J gene, D gene, V gene, clone size, CDR3 DNA, CDR3 protein. D genes are given only for firm matches. Size is stated for part of the rows, as once, few or many counts, or as a class when the clone is expanded.

TRBJ2-7,TRBD1,TRBV5-6,-,TGTGCCAGCAGGTATTTGACAGGGGCCTACGAGCAGTACTTC,CASRYLTGAYEQYF
TRBJ1-1,TRBD1,TRBV7-8,once,TGTGCCAGCATGGGGAACAGGGGTATGTCTTTCTTT,CASMGNRGMSFF
TRBJ1-2,TRBD1,TRBV7-9,-,TGTGCCAGCAGCCGAGACAGGGGCGGGGGCTACACCTTC,CASSRDRGGGYTF
TRBJ2-3,TRBD2,TRBV5-4,-,TGTGCCAGCAGAAAGGGGACTAGCGGGGGGGCAGGCACAGATACGCAGTATTTT,CASRKGTSGGAGTDTQYF
TRBJ1-1,-,TRBV25-1,-,TGTGCCAGCAGTGAACGTAGTCCGTTCACTGAAGCTTTCTTT,CASSERSPFTEAFF
TRBJ2-5,-,TRBV6-5,-,TGTGCCAGCAGTAAGAAGAGACAGGAAAAGACCCAGTACTTC,CASSKKRQEKTQYF
TRBJ1-5,TRBD1,TRBV19,-,TGTGCCAGTAGCCTGGGGGACAGTGCTCAGCCCCAGCATTTT,CASSLGDSAQPQHF
TRBJ1-3,TRBD1,TRBV7-8,-,TGTGCCAGCAGCCAGACAGGGGCGAGTGGAAACACCATATATTTT,CASSQTGASGNTIYF
TRBJ1-1,TRBD1,TRBV6-1,-,TGTGCCAGCAGCCCGGGACAGGGGAGGGACACTGAAGCTTTCTTT,CASSPGQGRDTEAFF
TRBJ2-5,TRBD2,TRBV9,-,TGTGCCAGCAGCGTAGGGACTAGCGGGGGGGCAGGCGAGACCCAGTACTTC,CASSVGTSGGAGETQYF
TRBJ2-2,-,TRBV5-6,-,TGTGCCAGCAGCTTGGTTGGCAGTCAGAACACCGGGGAGCTGTTTTTT,CASSLVGSQNTGELFF
TRBJ1-6,-,TRBV6-5,once,TGTGCCAGCAGCCAAGGGGACTCCAAAAATTCACCCCTCCACTTT,CASSQGDSKNSPLHF
TRBJ1-2,-,TRBV21-1,-,TGTGCCAGCAGCAAACACCACAGGGGATGGTATGGCTACACCTTC,CASSKHHRGWYGYTF
TRBJ1-5,TRBD1,TRBV29-1,-,TGCAGCGCAGGGACAGGGGGTCAGCCCCAGCATTTT,CSAGTGGQPQHF
TRBJ1-1,TRBD1,TRBV30,-,TGTGCTCTACTCAGGGGGGCCACTGAAGCTTTCTTT,CALLRGATEAFF
TRBJ1-1,-,TRBV11-1,-,TGTGCCAGCAGCCCCGGGTCGGCTAACACTGAAGCTTTCTTT,CASSPGSANTEAFF
TRBJ2-1,-,TRBV18,-,TGTGCCAGCTCACCCGGAGCTTCCTCGGATGAGCAGTTCTTC,CASSPGASSDEQFF
TRBJ1-2,-,TRBV2,-,TGTGCCAGCACTGTGACTAGGGCTGATGGCTACACCTTC,CASTVTRADGYTF
TRBJ2-3,TRBD2,TRBV9,-,TGTGCCAGCAGCGTAGCGCCGATCAGCGGGGGGAAGACAGATACGCAGTATTTT,CASSVAPISGGKTDTQYF
TRBJ1-1,-,TRBV9,-,TGTGCCAGCAGCGTACTGACGGGGGGGAACACTGAAGCTTTCTTT,CASSVLTGGNTEAFF
TRBJ1-4,TRBD1,TRBV10-3,-,TGTGCCATCAGGGACAGGGGGGATGAAAAACTGTTTTTT,CAIRDRGDEKLFF
TRBJ2-1,-,TRBV9,-,TGTGCCAGCAGCGTAGTTCCGGGGATAGGCAACAATGAGCAGTTCTTC,CASSVVPGIGNNEQFF
TRBJ2-3,-,TRBV9,-,TGTGCCAGCAGCGTACAGGGGTTGGATACGCAGTATTTT,CASSVQGLDTQYF
TRBJ1-1,-,TRBV5-4,-,TGTGCCAGCAGCATCCTCAACAGACGGGAAATTGAAGCTTTCTTT,CASSILNRREIEAFF
TRBJ1-4,-,TRBV19,-,TGTGCCAGTAGTATAGTGCAGGAAGGAGGTGAAAAACTGTTTTTT,CASSIVQEGGEKLFF
TRBJ1-5,-,TRBV27,few,TGTGCCAGCAGTTCAGGGATTCAGCCCCAGCATTTT,CASSSGIQPQHF
TRBJ1-1,-,TRBV2,-,TGTGCCAGCAGTGAAGATTTATGGAACACTGAAGCTTTCTTT,CASSEDLWNTEAFF
TRBJ2-3,TRBD1,TRBV10-3,-,TGTGCCATCAGTGAGTCGACGTCCGGGACAGGGACCCTCACAGATACGCAGTATTTT,CAISESTSGTGTLTDTQYF
TRBJ2-5,-,TRBV2,-,TGTGCCAGCAGTGTGGATATGGGCAGTCCCCAAGAGACCCAGTACTTC,CASSVDMGSPQETQYF
TRBJ1-1,-,TRBV27,-,TGTGCCAGCAGTTTATCGAGAGGGGGGGGCACTGAAGCTTTCTTT,CASSLSRGGGTEAFF
TRBJ1-5,-,TRBV7-3,-,TGTGCCAGCAGGGCGGGGCAGGAAGAGCTGGCCCAGCATTTT,CASRAGQEELAQHF
TRBJ2-7,-,TRBV5-1,once,TGCGCCAGCAGCTTGTTGGGCAGTTCCTACGAGCAGTACTTC,CASSLLGSSYEQYF
TRBJ1-1,-,TRBV19,-,TGTGCCAGTAGTAGACGGACAGCCGATACTGAAGCTTTCTTT,CASSRRTADTEAFF
TRBJ2-3,-,TRBV5-1,-,TGCGCCAGCAGCTTGAGTCCCCGGGTTACGGGCACAGATACGCAGTATTTT,CASSLSPRVTGTDTQYF
TRBJ2-2,TRBD2,TRBV6-4,few,TGTGCCAGCAGTGACGGCGGGGGGCAGGTCGGGGAGCTGTTTTTT,CASSDGGGQVGELFF
TRBJ1-1,TRBD1,TRBV5-1,-,TGCGCCAGCAGCCCACAGGGGGAGAACACTGAAGCTTTCTTT,CASSPQGENTEAFF
TRBJ1-6,-,TRBV4-1,-,TGCGCCAGCAGCCAAGATCCAGGGAAAAATTCACCCCTCCACTTT,CASSQDPGKNSPLHF
TRBJ2-7,TRBD1,TRBV5-4,-,TGTGCCAGCAGCTTCGGGACAGCCTCCTACGAGCAGTACTTC,CASSFGTASYEQYF
TRBJ1-5,TRBD1,TRBV30,-,TGTGCCTTCGGACAGGGCAATAGCAATCAGCCCCAGCATTTT,CAFGQGNSNQPQHF
TRBJ1-4,-,TRBV29-1,-,TGCAGCGTCCCCGGTAAGGGGGTCAATGAAAAACTGTTTTTT,CSVPGKGVNEKLFF
TRBJ2-5,TRBD2,TRBV23-1,few,TGCGCCAGCAGTCAATCACCCTCCGCGGGGGTGGATGGGACCCAGTACTTC,CASSQSPSAGVDGTQYF
TRBJ2-3,-,TRBV6-5,-,TGTGCCAGCAGACGCGACAGAAACACAGATACGCAGTATTTT,CASRRDRNTDTQYF
TRBJ2-2,TRBD2,TRBV5-5,-,TGTGCCAGCCTAGCGGGGAACACCGGGGAGCTGTTTTTT,CASLAGNTGELFF
TRBJ1-2,TRBD1,TRBV5-1,-,TGCGCCAGCAGCTTGTCGGGACAGGGCTCTGGCTACACCTTC,CASSLSGQGSGYTF
TRBJ2-1,TRBD2,TRBV28,-,TGTGCCAGCAGTTCCGGACTAGCGGGGGGCTACAATGAGCAGTTCTTC,CASSSGLAGGYNEQFF
TRBJ2-2,TRBD1,TRBV7-6,-,TGTGCCAGCAGCTTAAGGACAGGGACGAACACCGGGGAGCTGTTTTTT,CASSLRTGTNTGELFF
TRBJ2-2,-,TRBV9,once,TGTGCCAGCAGCTTACGACAGGACCCCAGTGGGGAGCTGTTTTTT,CASSLRQDPSGELFF
TRBJ2-2,TRBD2,TRBV5-1,once,TGCGCCAGCAGCTCGGTGACTAGCGGGGGAAACGGGGAGCTGTTTTTT,CASSSVTSGGNGELFF
TRBJ2-7,-,TRBV6-5,-,TGTGCCAGCAGGGGTGGGACTGGCTACGAGCAGTACTTC,CASRGGTGYEQYF
TRBJ1-1,-,TRBV28,-,TGTGCCAGCAGATGGAGCCCGAGTGATGAAGCTTTCTTT,CASRWSPSDEAFF
TRBJ1-1,TRBD1,TRBV12-5,-,TGTGCTAGTGAAACCGACGCAGGGGGGAGCACTGAAGCTTTCTTT,CASETDAGGSTEAFF
TRBJ1-3,-,TRBV7-8,-,TGTGCCAGCAGCTTAGCCTTACTCCGAGTTGGAAACACCATATATTTT,CASSLALLRVGNTIYF
TRBJ2-5,TRBD1,TRBV4-1,-,TGCGCCAGCAGCCAAGCAATAGGGGACAGGGGGCATCGGGAGACCCAGTACTTC,CASSQAIGDRGHRETQYF
TRBJ2-7,-,TRBV18,-,TGTGCCAGCTCAACCGGGATCGAGCAGTACTTC,CASSTGIEQYF
TRBJ2-1,-,TRBV30,few,TGTGCCTGGAGTGTACGAGGCCTTAGCTCCTACAATGAGCAGTTCTTC,CAWSVRGLSSYNEQFF
TRBJ2-1,-,TRBV6-5,-,TGTGCCAGCAGTTACGCGCAGGCCGACAATGAGCAGTTCTTC,CASSYAQADNEQFF
TRBJ1-3,-,TRBV23-1,few,TGCGCCAGCAAGAGGGGGTCTTTCTCTGGAAACACCATATATTTT,CASKRGSFSGNTIYF